These 28 T cell receptor beta chains were sequenced from one sample in a study of T cell responses to AZD1222 COVID-19 vaccine. Profiling relied on immunoSEQ multiplex PCR, and the TCRdb table lists in-frame clones only, not all of them. Of 180,000 or so clones listed, around 90% are singletons. The source material was peripheral blood, sampled 28 days after the second AZD1222 dose. All receptors derive from an adult who received the AZD1222 COVID-19 vaccine.

The genes are TRBV25-1 and TRBJ2-5; D not certain. Germline values: CDR1 MGHDK, CDR2 SYGVNS. Trimming took off 4 bases at V and 3 bases at J, with 12 bases between the two ends. The CDR3 totals 14 residues. The CDR3 protein is CASSAGQTEETQYF. Written as DNA, the CDR3 is TGTGCCAGCAGTGCCGGGCAGACCGAAGAGACCCAGTACTTC.

This clone was counted a single time. This chain connects TRBV6-5 to TRBJ1-6, with a possible D match to TRBD1 (5 bases). V lost 4 bases and J lost 7, with 14 bases in between. This CDR3 comprises 15 residues. The germline V gene has CDR1 MNHEY and CDR2 SVGAGI. The CDR3 DNA follows: TGTGCCAGCAGTTTACAGGTCATGGAGAATTCACCCCTCCACTTT. It yields the protein CASSLQVMENSPLHF.

This sequence joins TRBV6-2 or TRBV6-3 and TRBJ2-5; perhaps TRBD2 as D (5 bases). This CDR3 comprises 14 residues. The V end lost 0 bases, the J end lost 13 bases, and 18 bases lay between the germline ends. In germline, CDR1 is MNHEY, CDR2 SVGEGT. The CDR3 region is CASSYSGTATEVYF. In nucleotides, the CDR3 is TGTGCCAGCAGTTACTCCGGTACGGCGACGGAGGTGTACTTC.

This clone was detected only a few times. The chain carries TRBV19 and TRBJ2-1; D is undetermined. V lost 7 bases to trimming and J lost 4 bases, with 17 bases between them. The CDR3 has 15 amino acids. Germline V lookup: CDR1 LNHDA, CDR2 SQIVND (reference sequence). The CDR3 region has the DNA TGTGCCAGTAACCTAAGGGTAGAAGGGTACAATGAGCAGTTCTTC. Its translation is CASNLRVEGYNEQFF.

This clone showed up just once. The chain is built from TRBV11-3 and TRBJ1-1; possible D gene TRBD1, 6 bases. Germline lookup yields CDR1 SGHNT and CDR2 YENEEA. The length of the CDR3 is 14 residues. V was shortened by 0 bases and J by 5 bases, with 10 bases between the two germline ends. CDR3 in amino acids: CASSLEGGETEAFF. The CDR3 bases are TGTGCCAGCAGCTTAGAAGGGGGGGAAACTGAAGCTTTCTTT.

In the case of this clone: The sample carries other DNA sequences with the same CDR3. V and J are TRBV3-1 (or the pseudogene TRBV3-2) and TRBJ2-7; D unclear. This CDR3 spans 11 amino acids. Germline-derived CDR1 and CDR2 are LGHDT and YNNKEL (reference sequence). The V end was cut by 2 bases, the J end by 3 bases, with 2 bases between. The CDR3 nucleotides are TGTGCCAGCAGCCAAAACTACGAGCAGTACTTC. Translating it yields CASSQNYEQYF.

CDR3 sequence: CASSIQGGNSPLHF. In DNA form, the CDR3 reads TGTGCCAGCAGCATACAGGGTGGCAATTCACCCCTCCACTTT. J is TRBJ1-6 and V is TRBV4-2; D possibly corresponds to TRBD1 (6 bases). CDR3 length: 14 amino acids. The V and J ends lost 5 bases and 7 bases respectively, with 12 bases between them. Germline V gene sequence: CDR1 LGHNA, CDR2 YNFKEQ.

This chain joins TRBV3-1 (or the pseudogene TRBV3-2) and TRBJ2-5; tentatively, D is TRBD1 (5 bases). The CDR3 length is 15 residues. The ends were cut back, 0 bases at V and 3 bases at J, with 11 bases in the middle. Per the germline V gene, CDR1 is LGHDT and CDR2 is YNNKEL (reference sequence). CDR3 sequence (DNA): TGTGCCAGCAGCCAAGATTGGCCAGGGAAAGAGACCCAGTACTTC. Translation gives CASSQDWPGKETQYF.

The chain employs TRBV7-9 and TRBJ1-2; TRBD1 matches 8 bases. Germline V gives CDR1 SEHNR, CDR2 FQNEAQ (reference sequence). The CDR3 runs 13 residues. V lost 3 bases, J lost 8 bases, and 5 bases stayed unmatched. The chain's CDR3 is CASSFPGQGGYTF. The CDR3 coding sequence is TGTGCCAGCAGCTTCCCTGGACAGGGAGGCTACACCTTC.

The genes are TRBV2 and TRBJ1-1; TRBD1 might be the D (5 bases). This CDR3 region has 16 residues. CDR1 and CDR2 from the germline V gene are SNHLY and FYNNEI. V lost 4 bases and J 0 bases, leaving 15 bases between the germline ends. CDR3 DNA sequence: TGTGCCAGCAGTGTTGGCGGGGGGGGTGTGAACACTGAAGCTTTCTTT. Translation gives CASSVGGGGVNTEAFF.

The V call is TRBV4-1, the J call TRBJ1-1, with TRBD1 as a possible D gene (6 bases). This CDR3 has 16 residues. The V end was cut by 1 base, the J end by 0 bases, with 12 bases between. The V gene's germline CDR1 is MGHRA and CDR2 YSYEKL. The CDR3 reads CASSQGWQGMNTEAFF. The CDR3 region has the DNA TGCGCCAGCAGCCAAGGGTGGCAGGGGATGAACACTGAAGCTTTCTTT.

This chain uses TRBV3-1 (or the pseudogene TRBV3-2) with TRBJ1-3; no definite D call. CDR1 LGHDT and CDR2 YNNKEL come from the germline V gene (reference sequence). V shed 0 bases and J shed 0 bases, with 3 bases lying between them. The length of the CDR3 is 14 residues. Here the CDR3 DNA reads TGTGCCAGCAGCCAAGACACCTCTGGAAACACCATATATTTT. Translating gives CASSQDTSGNTIYF.

The rearrangement links TRBV7-2 to TRBJ1-2, with 7 bases aligning to TRBD1. The germline gives CDR1 SGHTA, CDR2 FQGNSA. The CDR3 is 16 residues long. Germline trimming cut 0 bases from V and 4 bases from J; bases unmatched to any gene: 8. The CDR3 loop reads CASSLADRAGIYGYTF. Written as DNA, the CDR3 is TGTGCCAGCAGCTTAGCTGACAGGGCAGGGATCTATGGCTACACCTTC.

This chain uses TRBV18 with TRBJ1-5, with D possibly matching TRBD1 (5 bases). Per the germline V gene, CDR1 is KGHSH and CDR2 is LQKENI. This CDR3 is 15 amino acids long. V lost 2 bases, J lost 3 bases, and 11 bases lay in between. For the CDR3, the DNA is TGTGCCAGCTCACCAGCCGACAGACCCAATCAGCCCCAGCATTTT. Encoded protein: CASSPADRPNQPQHF. Using reference TRBV18 and TRBJ1-5 for the parts outside the CDR3, the full variable domain is NAGVMQNPRHLVRRRGQEARLRCSPMKGHSHVYWYRQLPEEGLKFMVYLQKENIIDESGMPKERFSAEFPKEGPSILRIQQVVRGDSAAYFCASSPADRPNQPQHFGDGTRLSIL.

This clone has just one count. The chain has TRBV7-9 and TRBJ2-5; D may be TRBD1 or TRBD2 (5 bases each). CDR3 length equals 15 residues. V lost 5 bases to trimming and J lost 2 bases, with 15 bases between them. The V gene's germline CDR1 is SEHNR and CDR2 FQNEAQ (reference sequence). CDR3 DNA: TGTGCCAGCAGCCCCCGGGACGGCCGTCAAGAGACCCAGTACTTC. It specifies CASSPRDGRQETQYF.

J is TRBJ2-7 and V is TRBV4-3; TRBD1 matches 7 bases. Germline V gives CDR1 LGHNA, CDR2 YSLEER. With 3 bases clipped from V and 2 bases from J, the junction kept 10 bases outside the gene matches. This CDR3 has 16 amino acids. CDR3 sequence: CASSHRGGRSPYEQYF. CDR3 DNA: TGCGCCAGCAGCCACAGAGGGGGCAGGTCCCCCTACGAGCAGTACTTC.

The rearrangement links TRBV10-3 to TRBJ1-3, with 10 positions matching TRBD1. Per germline, CDR1 ENHRY and CDR2 SYGVKD. The CDR3 is 19 residues long. With 4 bases clipped from V and 2 bases from J, the junction kept 14 bases outside the gene matches. CDR3 nucleotide sequence: TGTGCCATCAGTGGACTTACGGGACAGGGGACTATGGCTGGAAACACCATATATTTT. The encoded protein is CAISGLTGQGTMAGNTIYF.

V gene TRBV24-1 combines with J gene TRBJ1-2; 8 bases are shared with TRBD1. Per germline, CDR1 KGHDR and CDR2 SFDVKD. This CDR3 has 13 residues. The trim removed 7 bases at V and 9 bases at J, leaving 9 bases unmatched. CDR3: CATRGQDPWSYTF. In nucleotides, the CDR3 is TGTGCCACCAGGGGACAGGACCCTTGGAGCTACACCTTC.

V usage is TRBV6-5 and J usage is TRBJ1-2; D uncertain. Germline lookup yields CDR1 MNHEY and CDR2 SVGAGI. Trimming removed 2 bases from V and 2 bases from J, with 6 bases in between. The CDR3 has 13 amino acids. Written as DNA, the CDR3 is TGTGCCAGCAGTTACGACCCCAACTATGGCTACACCTTC. This sequence encodes CASSYDPNYGYTF.

This clone was recorded once. The chain recombines TRBV4-3 with TRBJ1-1; 10 bases are a match to TRBD1. V lost 0 bases and J lost 5; bases outside the gene matches: 3. The CDR3 contains 15 residues. Germline values: CDR1 LGHNA, CDR2 YSLEER. The CDR3: CASSQDLGQGTEAFF. The CDR3 coding sequence is TGCGCCAGCAGCCAAGATCTGGGACAGGGGACTGAAGCTTTCTTT.

The chain recombines TRBV18 with TRBJ2-1, with a weak D call TRBD1 (6 bases). This CDR3 comprises 15 residues. The V end was cut by 5 bases, the J end by 5 bases, with 16 bases between. Germline assignment: CDR1 KGHSH and CDR2 LQKENI. CDR3 in amino acids: CASSTGRAGDNEQFF. The CDR3 DNA sequence: TGTGCCAGCTCAACCGGCAGGGCAGGGGACAATGAGCAGTTCTTC.

V is TRBV15 and J is TRBJ2-3, with 10 positions matching TRBD2. Germline values: CDR1 LNHNV, CDR2 YYDKDF (reference sequence). This CDR3 region has 19 residues. Trimming at V came to 5 bases and at J to 0 bases, leaving 14 bases not matched to a gene. The CDR3 reads CATSPRSGRGLGSTDTQYF. The CDR3 DNA reads TGTGCCACCAGCCCAAGAAGCGGGAGGGGTCTTGGGAGCACAGATACGCAGTATTTT.

The chain uses TRBV10-3 and TRBJ1-5; D gene uncertain. V dropped 3 bases and J dropped 5 bases, with 11 bases sitting between them. The CDR3 length is 14 residues. Per the germline V gene, CDR1 is ENHRY and CDR2 is SYGVKD. CDR3 coding DNA: TGTGCCATCAGTGAAGACAAGGGCTATCAGCCCCAGCATTTT. It translates to CAISEDKGYQPQHF.

The chain joins TRBV18 to TRBJ1-5; maybe TRBD1 (6 bases). CDR3 size: 16 residues. Germline loops: CDR1 KGHSH, CDR2 LQKENI. Trimming cost V 2 bases and J 5 bases, with 16 bases left between them. The CDR3 is CASSPEGGAGDQPQHF. CDR3 DNA sequence: TGTGCCAGCTCACCAGAGGGGGGAGCAGGGGATCAGCCCCAGCATTTT.

The genes are TRBV3-1 (or the pseudogene TRBV3-2) and TRBJ2-7; D is uncertain. Germline values: CDR1 LGHDT, CDR2 YNNKEL (reference sequence). V was cut by 1 base and J by 2 bases, with 12 bases left in between. The CDR3 is 15 amino acids. The DNA of the CDR3 is TGTGCCAGCAGCCAAGTCGGCAGACCCACCTACGAGCAGTACTTC. Encoded protein: CASSQVGRPTYEQYF.

V usage is TRBV3-1 (or the pseudogene TRBV3-2) and J usage is TRBJ2-1, with D perhaps being TRBD1 or TRBD2 (5 bases each). The V and J ends lost 2 bases and 11 bases respectively, with 7 bases between them. The CDR3 is 11 amino acids. The V gene's germline CDR1 is LGHDT and CDR2 YNNKEL (reference sequence). DNA for the CDR3: TGTGCCAGCAGCCAACGGGACCAGCAGTTCTTC. It yields the protein CASSQRDQQFF.

The chain combines TRBV15 with TRBJ1-5; D gene ambiguous. Germline CDR1 is LNHNV and CDR2 is YYDKDF (reference sequence). Trimming took 1 base from V and 4 from J, leaving 8 bases between them. The CDR3 length is 14 residues. CDR3 in DNA: TGTGCCACCAGCAGAGGGGGAGATAATCAGCCCCAGCATTTT. Its protein is CATSRGGDNQPQHF.

CDR3 coding DNA: TGTGCCAGCAGACAGGGTTTGGGGACCTACGAGCAGTACTTC. Its translation: CASRQGLGTYEQYF. The chain combines TRBV6-5 with TRBJ2-7; the D gene is possibly TRBD1 (6 bases). The CDR3 loop spans 14 amino acids. The germline CDR1 and CDR2 sequences are MNHEY and SVGAGI. Trimming took 6 bases from V and 2 from J, leaving 14 bases between them.